A single sample is the source of the 32 T cell receptor beta chains below, sequenced in a study of blood T cell repertoires in COVID-19. This table comes from immunoSEQ multiplex PCR, and its TCRdb copy is limited to in-frame clones, with some not included. This sample yields 200,000 to 250,000 clones, of which approximately 87% are seen a single time; approximately 2.6% belongs to the top ten. Sample: peripheral blood. These TCRs come from a woman aged 70-85 years with active or convalescent COVID-19.

CDR3 in amino acids: CASSWGGTYGYTF. CDR3 DNA sequence: TGTGCCAGCAGCTGGGGAGGGACCTATGGCTACACCTTC. The J gene is TRBJ1-2, the V gene TRBV3-1 (or the pseudogene TRBV3-2), with D possibly being TRBD1 (5 bases). Germline CDR1 LGHDT, CDR2 YNNKEL (reference sequence). Trimming removed 5 bases from V and 4 bases from J, with 11 bases in between. This CDR3 has 13 residues.

V and J are TRBV11-2 and TRBJ2-1; 7 bases align to TRBD2. The CDR3 sequence is 18 residues long. The junction had 8 bases not matched to a gene; V was cut back by 0 bases and J by 0 bases. Germline V gene sequence: CDR1 SGHAT, CDR2 FQNNGV. The CDR3 reads CASSLEISGWGSYNEQFF. CDR3 sequence (DNA): TGTGCCAGCAGCTTAGAGATTAGCGGGTGGGGCTCCTACAATGAGCAGTTCTTC.

Only a few counts were recorded for this clone. The chain employs TRBV27 and TRBJ1-2; D gene unclear. The germline V and J ends were trimmed by 4 bases and 3 bases, with 6 bases remaining between them. Germline CDR1 MNHEY, CDR2 SMNVEV (reference sequence). This CDR3 comprises 12 residues. The CDR3 bases are TGTGCCAGCAGTTCGGGGTACTATGGCTACACCTTC. Translated: CASSSGYYGYTF.

CDR3 nucleotides: TGTGCCATCAGCCAAGATCGGACAGTTACTAATGAAAAACTGTTTTTT. This gives the protein CAISQDRTVTNEKLFF. The chain combines TRBV10-3 with TRBJ1-4; perhaps TRBD1 as D (6 bases). Germline V lookup: CDR1 ENHRY, CDR2 SYGVKD. Trimming pared 6 bases from V and 2 bases from J, leaving 16 bases between. The CDR3 is 16 amino acids.

V gene TRBV7-2 combines with J gene TRBJ1-5; tentatively, D is TRBD1 (6 bases). The V gene's germline CDR1 is SGHTA and CDR2 FQGNSA. V lost 0 bases to trimming and J lost 0 bases, with 9 bases between them. The CDR3 loop spans 16 amino acids. The DNA for the CDR3 is TGTGCCAGCAGCTTAGCGGGGGGGCTTAGCAATCAGCCCCAGCATTTT. Its protein is CASSLAGGLSNQPQHF.

The CDR3 protein is CASSETISNEQFF. CDR3 bases: TGTGCCAGCAGCGAGACAATTAGCAATGAGCAGTTCTTC. The chain has TRBV6-2 or TRBV6-3 and TRBJ2-1; D ambiguous. The V end lost 6 bases, the J end lost 6 bases, and 12 bases lay between the germline ends. The CDR3 loop spans 13 amino acids. Germline CDR1 MNHEY, CDR2 SVGEGT.

About this clone itself: An end of the junction differs from the germline gene, which may be a read error. J is TRBJ1-3 and V is TRBV7-7, with 10 bases matching TRBD1. The CDR3 is 18 amino acids. Germline V CDR1 and CDR2: SSHAT, FNYEAQ (reference sequence). The CDR3: CASSTRQGASSSGNTIYF. CDR3 bases: TGTGCTAGCAGCACACGACAGGGGGCAAGCAGCTCTGGAAACACCATATATTTT.

The V gene is TRBV20-1, the J gene TRBJ2-7; D gene ambiguous. The CDR3 extends over 11 amino acids. The germline V and J ends were trimmed by 5 bases and 6 bases, with 11 bases remaining between them. Germline V gene lookup returns CDR1 DFQATT and CDR2 SNEGSKA (reference sequence). The DNA of the CDR3 is TGCAGTGCTCTCGACCCGGGCGAGCAGTACTTC. It translates to CSALDPGEQYF.

The chain has TRBV29-1 and TRBJ1-5; TRBD1 agrees at 8 bases. V lost 5 bases and J lost 5; bases outside the gene matches: 8. The CDR3 runs 14 residues. Germline CDR1 SQVTM, CDR2 ANQGSEA. This CDR3 reads CSVWTGPGDQPQHF. The CDR3 DNA follows: TGCAGCGTTTGGACAGGGCCCGGCGATCAGCCCCAGCATTTT.

The chain is built from TRBV19 and TRBJ1-2; D not certain. CDR1 is LNHDA, CDR2 SQIVND, per germline (reference sequence). V dropped 5 bases and J dropped 7 bases, with 17 bases sitting between them. The CDR3 spans 14 residues. The chain's CDR3 is CASSSLRAAGGYTF. The CDR3 DNA follows: TGTGCCAGTAGTTCTCTCCGTGCCGCCGGTGGCTACACCTTC.

This clone came up a few times. The V call is TRBV6-1, the J call TRBJ1-2, with D possibly TRBD1 on 5 matching bases. This CDR3 comprises 12 residues. V was pared by 3 bases and J by 8 bases, with 10 bases between. The V gene's germline CDR1 is MNHNS and CDR2 SASEGT. The CDR3 coding sequence is TGTGCCAGCAGTGATCGACAGACGGGCTACACCTTC. Translating gives CASSDRQTGYTF.

The genes are TRBV5-5 and TRBJ1-2; D remains ambiguous. V gave up 2 bases and J gave up 8 bases, with 10 bases separating them. The CDR3 is 12 residues long. Germline CDR1 is SGHKS and CDR2 is YYEKEE (reference sequence). CDR3 sequence reads: CASSFWGGGYTF. The CDR3 region has the DNA TGTGCCAGCAGCTTCTGGGGAGGGGGCTACACCTTC. Full variable domain (remainder filled in from reference TRBV5-5 and TRBJ1-2): DAGVTQSPTHLIKTRGQQVTLRCSPISGHKSVSWYQQVLGQGPQFIFQYYEKEERGRGNFPDRFSARQFPNYSSELNVNALLLGDSALYLCASSFWGGGYTFGSGTRLTVV.

The genes are TRBV10-3 and TRBJ1-5; D is unresolved. The CDR3 consists of 15 residues. Between the trimmed V and J ends, which lost 3 bases and 7 bases, there was a span of 16 bases. Germline V lookup: CDR1 ENHRY, CDR2 SYGVKD. DNA for the CDR3: TGTGCCATCAGTGATTCCTGGGGAGATGGGCAGCCCCAGCATTTT. Encoded protein: CAISDSWGDGQPQHF.

The chain links TRBV28 to TRBJ1-2; D remains ambiguous. The germline V gene has CDR1 MDHEN and CDR2 SYDVKM. The ends were cut back, 2 bases at V and 8 bases at J, with 9 bases in the middle. This CDR3 has 12 amino acids. The CDR3 here is CASSLGGRGYTF. The CDR3 DNA is TGTGCCAGCAGTTTAGGAGGGAGGGGCTACACCTTC.

The gene calls are TRBV5-1 and TRBJ1-6; 10 bases are a match to TRBD1. CDR3 size: 16 residues. Germline trimming cut 4 bases from V and 8 bases from J; bases unmatched to any gene: 9. Germline values: CDR1 SGHRS, CDR2 YFSETQ. CDR3 nucleotides: TGCGCCAGCAGCCCGGGACAGGGGAAGGCCGATTCACCCCTCCACTTT. Amino acid sequence: CASSPGQGKADSPLHF.

The rearrangement uses TRBV7-2 and TRBJ1-6; 7 bases map to TRBD1. V shed 2 bases and J 11 bases; nucleotides not matched to a gene: 6. Germline CDR1 reads SGHTA; CDR2 reads FQGNSA. CDR3 length: 14 amino acids. The CDR3 DNA reads TGTGCCAGCAGCTTAAAGGGGGCCGCGACACCCCTCCACTTT. This sequence encodes CASSLKGAATPLHF.

CDR3 in amino acids: CASSPLGLAAGGEQFF. CDR3 in DNA: TGTGCCAGCAGCCCCTTGGGACTAGCGGCGGGAGGTGAGCAGTTCTTC. The chain joins TRBV5-6 to TRBJ2-1; 11 bases align to TRBD2. The V gene's germline CDR1 is SGHDT and CDR2 YYEEEE. The CDR3 loop spans 16 amino acids. The trim removed 4 bases at V and 9 bases at J, leaving 12 bases unmatched.

The genes are TRBV2 and TRBJ1-2; 7 bases match TRBD1. V lost 5 bases, J lost 7 bases, and 10 bases stayed unmatched. CDR1 SNHLY and CDR2 FYNNEI come from the germline V gene. The CDR3 has 14 residues. CDR3 coding DNA: TGTGCCAGCAGTCTCATAGACAGGGAGAGTGGCTACACCTTC. Translating gives CASSLIDRESGYTF.

This clone was counted a single time. This rearrangement joins TRBV2 to TRBJ1-4; maybe TRBD1 (6 bases). Trimming cost V 6 bases and J 3 bases, with 11 bases left between them. Germline assignment: CDR1 SNHLY and CDR2 FYNNEI. CDR3 size: 14 residues. CDR3 DNA sequence: TGTGCCAGCAGCCTGGACAGAGCTAATGAAAAACTGTTTTTT. Translation gives CASSLDRANEKLFF.

The V gene is TRBV5-6, the J gene TRBJ1-2; weak D call: TRBD1 (6 bases). The CDR3 extends over 14 amino acids. V lost 2 bases and J lost 4, with 12 bases in between. CDR1 and CDR2 from the germline V gene are SGHDT and YYEEEE. Here the CDR3 DNA reads TGTGCCAGCAGCTTACAGGGCCCGGGCTATGGCTACACCTTC. As protein: CASSLQGPGYGYTF.

This clone was observed a handful of times. The chain couples TRBV19 to TRBJ2-3; D gene uncertain. CDR1 is LNHDA, CDR2 SQIVND, per germline (reference sequence). Deletions cut 5 bases from V and 7 bases from J, with 7 bases between. The CDR3 is made up of 11 amino acids. CDR3: CASSVYNTQYF. DNA of the CDR3: TGTGCCAGTAGTGTATACAATACGCAGTATTTT.

The chain joins TRBV5-1 to TRBJ2-1, with 10 bases matching TRBD2. Germline V gene lookup returns CDR1 SGHRS and CDR2 YFSETQ. J lost 6 bases, V lost 4 bases, and 7 bases had no gene match. This CDR3 has 15 amino acids. CDR3 amino acids: CASSTVAGGGNEQFF. CDR3 sequence (DNA): TGCGCCAGCAGCACAGTAGCGGGGGGCGGCAATGAGCAGTTCTTC.

The chain joins TRBV12-3 or TRBV12-4 to TRBJ2-5; TRBD1 aligns across 7 bases. The length of the CDR3 is 13 residues. The J segment lost 5 bases and the V segment lost 6 bases, leaving 6 bases of the junction unmatched. The DNA for the CDR3 is TGTGCCAGCAGGACGACAGGGACGGAGACCCAGTACTTC. This codes for CASRTTGTETQYF.

This clone was seen a single time. This chain connects TRBV30 to TRBJ2-3, with D perhaps matching TRBD2 (5 bases). Germline V gene data show CDR1 as GTSNPN and CDR2 as SVGIG (reference sequence). CDR3 size: 14 residues. V was cut by 5 bases and J by 6 bases, with 18 bases left in between. CDR3 DNA: TGTGCCTGGGGAGGTGGGTCCACGGGGGATACGCAGTATTTT. It codes for CAWGGGSTGDTQYF.

V and J are TRBV3-1 (or the pseudogene TRBV3-2) and TRBJ1-2; a possible D gene is TRBD1 (6 bases). The germline CDR1 and CDR2 sequences are LGHDT and YNNKEL (reference sequence). Trimming shortened V by 2 bases and J by 5 bases, and 18 bases separated the two germline ends. CDR3 length: 16 amino acids. CDR3 DNA: TGTGCCAGCAGCCAATCAGGGACACCTACACCATATGGCTACACCTTC. Protein: CASSQSGTPTPYGYTF.

This clone has only a few counts. This CDR3 is CASSSPAGAYNSPLHF. The CDR3 bases are TGTGCCAGCAGCTCCCCAGCGGGGGCCTATAATTCACCCCTCCACTTT. The chain recombines TRBV7-6 with TRBJ1-6; possibly TRBD1 for D (5 bases). The ends were cut back, 4 bases at V and 2 bases at J, with 12 bases in the middle. Germline CDR1 SGHVS, CDR2 FNYEAQ. The length of the CDR3 is 16 residues.

The chain uses TRBV5-4 and TRBJ1-2; weak D call: TRBD1 (5 bases). The V end lost 4 bases, the J end lost 2 bases, and 18 bases lay between the germline ends. The CDR3 covers 16 residues. Per germline, CDR1 SGHNT and CDR2 YYREEE (reference sequence). CDR3 nucleotides: TGTGCCAGCAGCCAGGGTTTGGGGGGTTCGAACTATGGCTACACCTTC. Translation gives CASSQGLGGSNYGYTF.

This clone was seen once. This chain joins TRBV6-5 and TRBJ1-6, with D tentatively TRBD1 (5 bases). V lost 0 bases, J lost 7 bases, and 7 bases lay in between. The CDR3 has 14 residues. Per germline, CDR1 MNHEY and CDR2 SVGAGI. Written as DNA, the CDR3 is TGTGCCAGCAGTTACTCAAGGGGAAATTCACCCCTCCACTTT. Encoded protein: CASSYSRGNSPLHF.

The chain combines TRBV18 with TRBJ2-7; D gene uncertain. The CDR3 sequence is 12 residues long. The V and J ends lost 3 bases and 7 bases respectively, with 10 bases between them. Germline V CDR1 and CDR2: KGHSH, LQKENI. The CDR3 bases are TGTGCCAGCTCACCCTCGGCGGTTGAGCAGTACTTC. Protein: CASSPSAVEQYF. Based on the CDR3 plus reference TRBV18 and TRBJ2-7, the full variable domain is NAGVMQNPRHLVRRRGQEARLRCSPMKGHSHVYWYRQLPEEGLKFMVYLQKENIIDESGMPKERFSAEFPKEGPSILRIQQVVRGDSAAYFCASSPSAVEQYFGPGTRLTVT.

The rearrangement joins TRBV5-1 to TRBJ1-4; TRBD1 matches at 9 bases. The CDR3 has 20 amino acids. The germline gives CDR1 SGHRS, CDR2 YFSETQ. J gave up 5 bases and V 4 bases, and 21 bases lay outside the gene matches. This CDR3 reads CASSGGPGQGPQRKNEKLFF. The DNA of the CDR3 is TGCGCCAGCAGCGGGGGGCCGGGACAGGGACCTCAAAGGAAAAATGAAAAACTGTTTTTT.

The gene calls are TRBV9 and TRBJ1-6, with D possibly TRBD1 on 5 matching bases. CDR3 length equals 18 residues. Per the germline V gene, CDR1 is SGDLS and CDR2 is YYNGEE. The V gene lost 0 bases and the J gene lost 9 bases, with 22 bases spanning the gap. The CDR3 here is CASSVAGWAGSGISPLHF. The CDR3 bases are TGTGCCAGCAGCGTAGCCGGCTGGGCAGGTTCAGGGATTTCACCCCTCCACTTT.

The chain is built from TRBV11-2 and TRBJ2-1; D unclear. The germline V gene has CDR1 SGHAT and CDR2 FQNNGV. V was cut by 1 base and J by 10 bases, with 11 bases left in between. The CDR3 sequence is 13 residues long. CDR3 nucleotides: TGTGCCAGCAGCTTAGCTTTCGTACAGGAGCAGTTCTTC. This encodes CASSLAFVQEQFF.